The 30 T cell receptor beta chains listed next were all sequenced from one sample in a study of shared clonotypes between healthy human individuals. The repertoire was sequenced with immunoSEQ multiplex PCR; TCRdb's copy has only in-frame clones and lacks some. The sample records around 1,100,000 clones, about 72% being singletons. Sequences were obtained from memory CD4+ T cells from PBMCs. Subset meaning: CD45RA-negative fraction. These receptors all come from a man between 18 and 35 years old in good health. Some clones in this sample may be carry-over from other donors' samples.

This clone was observed a few times. The V gene is TRBV21-1, the J gene TRBJ1-1. TRBV21-1 is a documented pseudogene. The CDR3 is 13 amino acids. The CDR3 sequence is CASSKGMNTEAFF. CDR3 nucleotide sequence: TGTGCCAGCAGCAAGGGGATGAACACTGAAGCTTTCTTT.

This chain joins TRBV19 and TRBJ1-5, with no clear D. Trimming removed 3 bases from V and 6 bases from J, with 6 bases in between. In germline, CDR1 is LNHDA, CDR2 SQIVND (reference sequence). The CDR3 totals 12 residues. In DNA form, the CDR3 reads TGTGCCAGTAGTATGTCGGGTCAGCCCCAGCATTTT. Protein product: CASSMSGQPQHF.

The V call is TRBV5-5, the J call TRBJ2-1, with 7 positions matching TRBD2. This CDR3 contains 14 residues. In germline, CDR1 is SGHKS, CDR2 YYEKEE (reference sequence). After removal of 4 bases from V and 7 bases from J, the junction contained 8 bases not matched to a gene. The CDR3 here is CASSLRTSWNEQFF. CDR3 in DNA: TGTGCCAGCAGCCTACGGACTAGTTGGAATGAGCAGTTCTTC.

This clone was counted only a few times. Here the CDR3 DNA reads TGTGCCAGCAGTGAGGCCCCGAGGGACTATGGCTACACCTTC. Translating gives CASSEAPRDYGYTF. The rearrangement uses TRBV6-4 and TRBJ1-2; D gene uncertain. CDR1 is MRHNA and CDR2 is SNTAGT in the germline V gene. The length of the CDR3 is 14 residues. Trimming left V 3 bases short and J 3 bases short, with 11 bases between.

The gene calls are TRBV9 and TRBJ2-1; no reliable D call. There are 16 residues in the CDR3. V lost 3 bases and J lost 5, with 18 bases in between. Germline V gene data show CDR1 as SGDLS and CDR2 as YYNGEE. The CDR3 here is CASSGWAQGPDNEQFF. The CDR3 DNA reads as TGTGCCAGCAGCGGGTGGGCCCAAGGCCCTGACAATGAGCAGTTCTTC. Based on the CDR3 plus reference TRBV9 and TRBJ2-1, the full variable domain is DSGVTQTPKHLITATGQRVTLRCSPRSGDLSVYWYQQSLDQGLQFLIQYYNGEERAKGNILERFSAQQFPDLHSELNLSSLELGDSALYFCASSGWAQGPDNEQFFGPGTRLTVL.

The rearrangement links TRBV7-3 to TRBJ2-3; D might be TRBD1 or TRBD2, each matching 6 bases. Trimming cost V 0 bases and J 6 bases, with 10 bases left between them. The CDR3 length is 14 residues. CDR1 is SGHTA and CDR2 is FQGTGA in the germline V gene. The CDR3: CASSLTRGEDTQYF. The CDR3 DNA reads as TGTGCCAGCAGCTTAACGAGGGGGGAGGATACGCAGTATTTT. Full variable domain (outside the CDR3, taken from reference TRBV7-3 and TRBJ2-3): GAGVSQTPSNKVTEKGKYVELRCDPISGHTALYWYRQSLGQGPEFLIYFQGTGAADDSGLPNDRFFAVRPEGSVSTLKIQRTERGDSAVYLCASSLTRGEDTQYFGPGTRLTVL.

The gene calls are TRBV7-3 and TRBJ1-2; 10 positions match TRBD1. There are 16 residues in the CDR3. Trimming at V came to 2 bases and at J to 3 bases, leaving 6 bases not matched to a gene. Germline CDR1 is SGHTA and CDR2 is FQGTGA. The CDR3 sequence: CASSLGPGQGDYGYTF. CDR3 sequence (DNA): TGTGCCAGCAGCTTAGGCCCCGGACAGGGGGACTATGGCTACACCTTC.

The chain employs TRBV12-5 and TRBJ2-5; D gene uncertain. The germline gives CDR1 LGHNT, CDR2 FRNRAP. CDR3 size: 14 residues. Trimming took 2 bases from V and 6 from J, leaving 13 bases between them. CDR3 loop: CASGLFSDSKTQYF. The CDR3 nucleotides read TGTGCTAGTGGTTTGTTCAGTGATAGCAAGACCCAGTACTTC.

The chain uses TRBV7-9 and TRBJ2-3; D possibly corresponds to TRBD2 (6 bases). Germline V gene data show CDR1 as SEHNR and CDR2 as FQNEAQ (reference sequence). The CDR3 is 11 residues long. The V end was cut by 10 bases, the J end by 9 bases, with 14 bases between. The CDR3 region is CATGGYGTQYF. DNA for the CDR3: TGTGCCACTGGGGGGTACGGGACGCAGTATTTT.

The chain employs TRBV9 and TRBJ1-1; D gene uncertain. The CDR3 is made up of 14 amino acids. Trimming took 2 bases from V and 4 from J, leaving 12 bases between them. Germline CDR1 and CDR2: SGDLS and YYNGEE. CDR3 coding DNA: TGTGCCAGCAGCGTGGCCCCATGGGGCACTGAAGCTTTCTTT. Translated, it gives CASSVAPWGTEAFF.

This sequence joins TRBV7-2 and TRBJ2-1; a possible D gene is TRBD2 (6 bases). V lost 1 base and J lost 8, with 21 bases in between. Germline lookup yields CDR1 SGHTA and CDR2 FQGNSA. This CDR3 is built from 17 residues. The CDR3 DNA sequence: TGTGCCAGCAGCTTAGAAGGTTATGGGGGAGGAGGGGATGAGCAGTTCTTC. It is translated as CASSLEGYGGGGDEQFF. Using reference TRBV7-2 and TRBJ2-1 for the parts outside the CDR3, the full variable domain is GAGVSQSPSNKVTEKGKDVELRCDPISGHTALYWYRQSLGQGLEFLIYFQGNSAPDKSGLPSDRFSAERTGGSVSTLTIQRTQQEDSAVYLCASSLEGYGGGGDEQFFGPGTRLTVL.

This clone appeared once. The chain is built from TRBV29-1 and TRBJ2-3, with D perhaps matching TRBD1 (5 bases). CDR3 length: 16 amino acids. Germline CDR1 SQVTM, CDR2 ANQGSEA. V dropped 6 bases and J dropped 2 bases, with 21 bases sitting between them. The CDR3 loop reads CSVHPTATRLTDTQYF. CDR3 DNA: TGCAGCGTCCACCCGACAGCCACGCGGCTCACAGATACGCAGTATTTT.

The genes are TRBV11-2 and TRBJ2-7, with D perhaps being TRBD1 or TRBD2 (5 bases each). V lost 6 bases and J 6 bases, leaving 18 bases between the germline ends. The germline gives CDR1 SGHAT, CDR2 FQNNGV. This CDR3 has 14 amino acids. CDR3 protein: CASRPPGAGPEQYF. CDR3 DNA: TGTGCCAGCAGGCCCCCCGGGGCAGGGCCCGAGCAGTACTTC.

This chain joins TRBV9 and TRBJ2-5; D is perhaps TRBD2 (6 bases). Trimming shortened V by 3 bases and J by 4 bases, and 13 bases separated the two germline ends. Germline V gives CDR1 SGDLS, CDR2 YYNGEE. This CDR3 has 14 amino acids. The CDR3 sequence: CASSATSYLETQYF. The CDR3 DNA reads TGTGCCAGCAGCGCAACTAGCTACCTAGAGACCCAGTACTTC.

This chain uses TRBV5-1 with TRBJ2-7; D perhaps matches TRBD1 (6 bases). The V and J ends lost 3 bases and 4 bases respectively, with 14 bases between them. The CDR3 has 14 residues. Germline assignment: CDR1 SGHRS and CDR2 YFSETQ. The CDR3 sequence is CASSSTGSEYEQYF. The DNA for the CDR3 is TGCGCCAGCAGCTCAACAGGGTCGGAATACGAGCAGTACTTC.

This chain joins TRBV7-9 and TRBJ1-1; D is unclear. The CDR3 contains 14 residues. Trimming took 5 bases from V and 3 from J, leaving 13 bases between them. Germline lookup yields CDR1 SEHNR and CDR2 FQNEAQ (reference sequence). The CDR3 protein is CASSQDGGYTEAFF. CDR3 bases: TGTGCCAGCAGCCAGGACGGAGGGTACACTGAAGCTTTCTTT. Full variable domain (missing parts from reference TRBV7-9 and TRBJ1-1): DTGVSQNPRHKITKRGQNVTFRCDPISEHNRLYWYRQTLGQGPEFLTYFQNEAQLEKSRLLSDRFSAERPKGSFSTLEIQRTEQGDSAMYLCASSQDGGYTEAFFGQGTRLTVV.

V and J are TRBV6-6 and TRBJ2-7; possible D gene TRBD1, 6 bases. The CDR3 is made up of 16 amino acids. Germline lookup yields CDR1 MNHNY and CDR2 SVGAGI (reference sequence). V lost 5 bases and J lost 5, with 22 bases in between. CDR3 in amino acids: CASSLTTGTLFHEQYF. The DNA of the CDR3 is TGTGCCAGCAGTCTGACCACCGGGACACTTTTCCACGAGCAGTACTTC.

This rearrangement joins TRBV29-1 to TRBJ2-1; 9 bases are shared with TRBD2. The J segment lost 4 bases and the V segment lost 7 bases, leaving 8 bases of the junction unmatched. The length of the CDR3 is 14 residues. Germline-derived CDR1 and CDR2 are SQVTM and ANQGSEA. The CDR3 sequence is CSAERLAEYNEQFF. The DNA for the CDR3 is TGCAGCGCCGAGAGACTAGCGGAGTACAATGAGCAGTTCTTC.

V and J are TRBV11-1 and TRBJ2-7; 9 nucleotides align to TRBD1. The CDR3 length is 14 residues. V was pared by 4 bases and J by 3 bases, with 4 bases of the junction left unmatched. The germline V gene has CDR1 SGHAT and CDR2 FQDESV (reference sequence). CDR3 in amino acids: CASSSQTGGYEQYF. The CDR3 DNA reads as TGTGCCAGCAGCTCCCAGACAGGGGGCTACGAGCAGTACTTC.

The genes are TRBV28 and TRBJ2-1; TRBD2 agrees at 11 bases. This CDR3 has 15 residues. V was pared by 5 bases and J by 7 bases, with 7 bases of the junction left unmatched. Germline CDR1 MDHEN, CDR2 SYDVKM. The DNA of the CDR3 is TGTGCCAGCAGTATAACTAGCGGGAGTTATAATGAGCAGTTCTTC. Residues: CASSITSGSYNEQFF.

Comment on this clone: The sample has other DNA sequences that encode this CDR3 too. The chain has TRBV7-8 and TRBJ2-5, with 7 bases lining up with TRBD2. Losses at the gene ends were 5 bases for V and 2 bases for J; bases not matched to a gene: 2. This CDR3 is 13 amino acids long. The germline gives CDR1 SGHVS, CDR2 FQNEAQ. CDR3: CASSRGLQETQYF. DNA for the CDR3: TGTGCCAGCAGCCGGGGACTACAAGAGACCCAGTACTTC.

As for this clone: This may be a read error, as it is one base from a much larger clone. This sample also contains other DNA sequences that code for the same CDR3. The chain is built from TRBV11-2 and TRBJ2-5; D is unclear. Trimming shortened V by 3 bases and J by 2 bases, and 1 base separated the two germline ends. This CDR3 region has 11 residues. Germline CDR1 SGHAT, CDR2 FQNNGV. The CDR3 here is CASSLQETQYF. The CDR3 DNA is TGTGCCAGCAGCTTGCAAGAGACCCAGTACTTC.

J is TRBJ1-4 and V is TRBV19; TRBD1 might be the D (6 bases). From germline, CDR1 is LNHDA and CDR2 SQIVND (reference sequence). V shed 6 bases and J shed 5 bases, with 16 bases lying between them. The CDR3 totals 15 residues. This CDR3 is CASSNREISNEKLFF. As DNA, the CDR3 is TGTGCCAGTAGCAACAGGGAAATAAGCAATGAAAAACTGTTTTTT.

This chain links TRBV28 with TRBJ1-1; D is uncertain. V was cut by 6 bases and J by 2 bases, with 13 bases left in between. The CDR3 has 14 residues. Germline CDR1 and CDR2: MDHEN and SYDVKM. CDR3 in amino acids: CASRPSWGNTEAFF. The CDR3 DNA reads as TGTGCCAGCAGACCCTCTTGGGGAAACACTGAAGCTTTCTTT.

In its sample, this clone was seen once. The chain links TRBV19 to TRBJ2-5; 8 positions match TRBD1. Losses at the gene ends were 7 bases for V and 7 bases for J; bases not matched to a gene: 8. CDR1 and CDR2 from the germline V gene are LNHDA and SQIVND (reference sequence). This CDR3 contains 13 residues. The CDR3 sequence is CASTRGQGGTQYF. CDR3 nucleotides: TGTGCCAGTACCAGAGGACAGGGAGGGACCCAGTACTTC.

The chain recombines TRBV30 with TRBJ1-1; D is unresolved. This CDR3 spans 11 amino acids. V was cut by 5 bases and J by 5 bases, with 9 bases left in between. Germline CDR1 is GTSNPN and CDR2 is SVGIG (reference sequence). This CDR3 reads CAWSGVTEAFF. DNA for the CDR3: TGTGCCTGGTCGGGTGTTACTGAAGCTTTCTTT.

A single count supports this clone. The chain uses TRBV29-1 and TRBJ2-7; 10 nucleotides align to TRBD1. After removal of 6 bases from V and 7 bases from J, the junction contained 9 bases not matched to a gene. The length of the CDR3 is 13 residues. CDR1 and CDR2 (germline): SQVTM, ANQGSEA. The CDR3 DNA is TGCAGCGTGCCGGGACAGGGGTCGGGGGAGCAGTACTTC. Protein product: CSVPGQGSGEQYF.

The rearrangement joins TRBV7-3 to TRBJ1-3, with TRBD1 matching 12 bases. CDR1 is SGHTA and CDR2 is FQGTGA in the germline V gene. The CDR3 runs 17 residues. V lost 5 bases, J lost 3 bases, and 8 bases stayed unmatched. CDR3 amino acids: CASSPPGQGASGNTIYF. As DNA, the CDR3 is TGTGCCAGCAGCCCCCCGGGACAGGGGGCGAGTGGAAACACCATATATTTT.

V gene TRBV4-3 combines with J gene TRBJ2-1, with TRBD2 matching 8 bases. This CDR3 spans 13 amino acids. Germline V gene data show CDR1 as LGHNA and CDR2 as YSLEER. V was pared by 0 bases and J by 13 bases, with 5 bases of the junction left unmatched. In DNA, the CDR3 is TGCGCCAGCAGCCAAGAAAGCGGGAGTCTTCAGTTCTTC. Protein: CASSQESGSLQFF.

V is TRBV5-8 and J is TRBJ2-5; either TRBD1 or TRBD2 may supply D (5 bases each). Trimming cost V 2 bases and J 0 bases, with 23 bases left between them. Germline V gene sequence: CDR1 SGHTS, CDR2 YDEGEE. This CDR3 region has 19 residues. This chain's CDR3 is CASSFGAQGSVMYQETQYF. The CDR3 coding sequence is TGTGCCAGCAGCTTCGGGGCTCAGGGTAGCGTTATGTACCAAGAGACCCAGTACTTC.